This entry is about one T cell receptor beta chain. Its matching antigen is unknown. CDR1 and CDR2 from the germline V gene are LNHDA and SQIVND (reference sequence). CDR3 length: 16 residues. The ends were cut back, 9 bases at V and 1 base at J, with 21 bases in the middle. The sample originates from a study of cytomegalovirus exposure and HLA in healthy donors. Study-level results: Overall, approximately 150 TCR beta chains were annotated as cytomegalovirus-associated.

A roughly 120-subject validation cohort, separate from the roughly 700-subject first cohort, supplied the donors. Profiling relied on immunoSEQ multiplex PCR, and the TCRdb table lists in-frame clones only, not all of them. Among more than 140,000 clones listed, roughly nine tenths were seen once. The TCR comes from a woman between 18 and 29 years old in good health and CMV-seropositive. Sequencing was carried out using PBMCs. J is TRBJ1-2 and V is TRBV19, with D unresolved. The CDR3 DNA is TGTGCCAGCCACTCTGAGGGCGGATCAGATAACTATGGCTACACCTTC. Amino acids: CASHSEGGSDNYGYTF.